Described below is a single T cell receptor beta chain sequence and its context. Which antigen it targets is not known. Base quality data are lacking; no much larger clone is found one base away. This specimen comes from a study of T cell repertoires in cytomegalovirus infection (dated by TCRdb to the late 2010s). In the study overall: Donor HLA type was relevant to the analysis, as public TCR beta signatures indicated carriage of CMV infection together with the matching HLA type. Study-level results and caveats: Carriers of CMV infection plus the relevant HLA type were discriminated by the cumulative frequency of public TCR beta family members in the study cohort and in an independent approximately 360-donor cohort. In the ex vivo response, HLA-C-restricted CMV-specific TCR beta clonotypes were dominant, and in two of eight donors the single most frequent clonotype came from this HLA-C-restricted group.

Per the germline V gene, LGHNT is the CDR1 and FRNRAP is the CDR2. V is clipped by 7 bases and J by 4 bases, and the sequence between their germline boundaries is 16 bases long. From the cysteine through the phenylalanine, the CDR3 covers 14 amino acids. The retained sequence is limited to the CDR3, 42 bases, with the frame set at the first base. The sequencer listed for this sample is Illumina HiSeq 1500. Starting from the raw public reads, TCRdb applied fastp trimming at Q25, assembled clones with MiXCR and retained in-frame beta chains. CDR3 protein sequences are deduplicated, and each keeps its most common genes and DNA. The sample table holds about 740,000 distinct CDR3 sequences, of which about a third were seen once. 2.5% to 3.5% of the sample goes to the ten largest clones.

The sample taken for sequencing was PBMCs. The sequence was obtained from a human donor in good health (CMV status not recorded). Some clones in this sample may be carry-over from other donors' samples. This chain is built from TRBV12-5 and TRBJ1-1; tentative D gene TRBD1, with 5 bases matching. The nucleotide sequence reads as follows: TGTGCTAGTGCCCCAGGGTGGCGGGGCACTGAAGCTTTCTTT. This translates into CASAPGWRGTEAFF. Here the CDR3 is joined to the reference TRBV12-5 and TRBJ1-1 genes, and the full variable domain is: DARVTQTPRHKVTEMGQEVTMRCQPILGHNTVFWYRQTMMQGLELLAYFRNRAPLDDSGMPKDRFSAEMPDATLATLKIQPSEPRDSAVYFCASAPGWRGTEAFFGQGTRLTVV.